The next 23 T cell receptor beta chains were all read from a single sample in a study of PD-1 blockade in classical Hodgkin lymphoma. Profiled with immunoSEQ multiplex PCR; TCRdb holds only in-frame clones, not every one. The sample carries fewer than 30,000 clones, approximately 82% recorded once. Relapses following autologous stem cell transplantation were seen in all patients, with brentuximab vedotin exposure varying. This sample comprised peripheral blood mononuclear cells (PBMCs), obtained before the second cycle of nivolumab. The receptors shown here come from a human donor with classical Hodgkin lymphoma.

This clone appeared a few times. The rearrangement uses TRBV6-1 and TRBJ1-3; D remains unclear. Germline lookup yields CDR1 MNHNS and CDR2 SASEGT. This CDR3 has 14 residues. V was pared by 2 bases and J by 2 bases, with 7 bases between. DNA for the CDR3: TGTGCCAGCAGTGAAATGGTCACTGGAAACACCATATATTTT. This translates into CASSEMVTGNTIYF.

The chain employs TRBV5-1 and TRBJ1-1; TRBD1 aligns across 7 bases. Trimming took 5 bases from V and 2 from J; bases not matched to a gene: 3. The CDR3 has 13 amino acids. Germline CDR1 and CDR2: SGHRS and YFSETQ. DNA for the CDR3: TGCGCCAGCAGTGGGACAGATAACACTGAAGCTTTCTTT. Encoded protein: CASSGTDNTEAFF.

The chain has TRBV5-1 and TRBJ1-4; D unclear. Trimming cost V 0 bases and J 0 bases, with 9 bases left between them. Looked up from germline, CDR1 is SGHRS and CDR2 is YFSETQ. The CDR3 runs to 16 residues. In nucleotides, the CDR3 is TGCGCCAGCAGCTTGGTGCAGGCGTCAACTAATGAAAAACTGTTTTTT. This translates into CASSLVQASTNEKLFF.

V is TRBV15 and J is TRBJ2-2; 9 bases agree with TRBD1. The V segment lost 1 base and the J segment 5 bases; nucleotides outside the gene matches: 8. CDR1 is LNHNV and CDR2 is YYDKDF in the germline V gene (reference sequence). CDR3 length: 17 amino acids. The CDR3 sequence: CATSRGRGTGRTGELFF. The DNA for the CDR3 is TGTGCCACCAGCAGAGGGAGGGGGACAGGGCGAACCGGGGAGCTGTTTTTT.

The CDR3 DNA follows: TGTGCCAGCAGTCGAGGGATGAACACTGAAGCTTTCTTT. It encodes CASSRGMNTEAFF. J is TRBJ1-1 and V is TRBV28; no clear D. The germline V and J ends were trimmed by 5 bases and 0 bases, with 7 bases remaining between them. This CDR3 is built from 13 residues. Germline values: CDR1 MDHEN, CDR2 SYDVKM.

This clone was detected only once. The chain recombines TRBV7-9 with TRBJ2-1; 7 positions agree with TRBD2. This CDR3 is 17 amino acids long. CDR1 and CDR2 from the germline V gene are SEHNR and FQNEAQ (reference sequence). Germline trimming cut 3 bases from V and 6 bases from J; bases unmatched to any gene: 14. The CDR3 DNA is TGTGCCAGCAGCTTCGTTTCGGGCGGGGGTGAGGGCAATGAGCAGTTCTTC. Its protein product is CASSFVSGGGEGNEQFF.

The chain employs TRBV6-5 and TRBJ1-4, with unresolved D. V lost 3 bases to trimming and J lost 5 bases, with 7 bases between them. Germline loops: CDR1 MNHEY, CDR2 SVGAGI. The CDR3 sequence is 13 residues long. Written as DNA, the CDR3 is TGTGCCAGCAGTTATGGTCAGAATGAAAAACTGTTTTTT. It is translated as CASSYGQNEKLFF.

This rearrangement joins TRBV4-2 to TRBJ2-7; D possibly corresponds to TRBD1 (5 bases). V lost 4 bases to trimming and J lost 4 bases, with 14 bases between them. Germline CDR1 reads LGHNA; CDR2 reads YNFKEQ. The CDR3 is made up of 14 amino acids. The CDR3 is CASSPRQSMYEQYF. The DNA for the CDR3 is TGTGCCAGCAGCCCAAGACAGAGTATGTACGAGCAGTACTTC.

The chain couples TRBV7-3 to TRBJ1-5; 10 bases map to TRBD1. CDR1 SGHTA and CDR2 FQGTGA come from the germline V gene. The ends lost 5 bases at V and 4 bases at J; junction bases unmatched: 8. The CDR3 extends over 16 amino acids. The CDR3 DNA sequence: TGTGCCAGCAGCCGCGGGACAGGGGATAGTAATCAGCCCCAGCATTTT. Protein: CASSRGTGDSNQPQHF.

DNA of the CDR3: TGTGCCACTCAGAGCTATGGCTACACCTTC. As protein: CATQSYGYTF. V is TRBV28 and J is TRBJ1-2; D ambiguous. With 10 bases removed from V and 4 bases from J, the gap between germline ends came to 7 bases. CDR3 length: 10 amino acids. CDR1 is MDHEN, CDR2 SYDVKM, per germline.

This clone was observed a single time. CDR3 loop: CASSLSSGGGNEQFF. CDR3 DNA sequence: TGTGCCAGCAGCTTATCCTCGGGAGGGGGGAATGAGCAGTTCTTC. The rearrangement uses TRBV7-6 and TRBJ2-1; 8 nucleotides line up with TRBD2. The germline gives CDR1 SGHVS, CDR2 FNYEAQ. The ends lost 2 bases at V and 7 bases at J; junction bases unmatched: 7. The CDR3 totals 15 residues.

This clone has more than one count but fewer than ten. The chain couples TRBV30 to TRBJ1-1, with D unclear. V was pared by 4 bases and J by 0 bases, with 9 bases between. Per the germline V gene, CDR1 is GTSNPN and CDR2 is SVGIG (reference sequence). This CDR3 region has 13 residues. DNA of the CDR3: TGTGCCTGGACTCCCGGGCTGAACACTGAAGCTTTCTTT. Its translation is CAWTPGLNTEAFF.

The chain joins TRBV6-5 to TRBJ2-3; possibly TRBD1 for D (6 bases). The CDR3 has 13 amino acids. Germline CDR1 and CDR2: MNHEY and SVGAGI. The V gene lost 2 bases and the J gene lost 3 bases, with 6 bases spanning the gap. In nucleotides, the CDR3 is TGTGCCAGCAGTTACACAGGGACAGATACGCAGTATTTT. This gives the protein CASSYTGTDTQYF.

Written as DNA, the CDR3 is TGTGCCAGCAGCGTAGCTACGGGAGGCCGGGGCGGCTCTGGAAACACCATATATTTT. Protein: CASSVATGGRGGSGNTIYF. This chain joins TRBV9 and TRBJ1-3, with a weak D call TRBD1 (5 bases). The CDR3 is made up of 19 amino acids. V gave up 0 bases and J gave up 0 bases, with 19 bases separating them. Germline V gene data show CDR1 as SGDLS and CDR2 as YYNGEE.

This chain joins TRBV2 and TRBJ2-3; 10 positions agree with TRBD2. CDR3 size: 15 residues. After removal of 5 bases from V and 3 bases from J, the junction contained 5 bases not matched to a gene. The V gene's germline CDR1 is SNHLY and CDR2 FYNNEI. The CDR3 reads CASSFGLAETDTQYF. DNA for the CDR3: TGTGCCAGCAGTTTTGGACTAGCGGAAACAGATACGCAGTATTTT.

The chain joins TRBV19 to TRBJ2-4; D gene uncertain. This CDR3 is built from 14 residues. Germline V CDR1 and CDR2: LNHDA, SQIVND (reference sequence). The V end was cut by 4 bases, the J end by 0 bases, with 7 bases between. The CDR3 bases are TGTGCCAGTAGTAGGCTGCTAGCCAAAAACATTCAGTACTTC. Translating it yields CASSRLLAKNIQYF.

In this sample, this clone turned up once. CDR3 in amino acids: CASSGLLTNTEAFF. The CDR3 DNA follows: TGTGCCAGCAGTGGGTTACTAACGAACACTGAAGCTTTCTTT. The chain links TRBV2 to TRBJ1-1; the D is unclear. CDR1 SNHLY and CDR2 FYNNEI come from the germline V gene. This CDR3 has 14 amino acids. The V end lost 4 bases, the J end lost 1 base, and 10 bases lay between the germline ends. Combining the CDR3 with reference TRBV2 and TRBJ1-1 gives the whole variable domain EPEVTQTPSHQVTQMGQEVILRCVPISNHLYFYWYRQILGQKVEFLVSFYNNEISEKSEIFDDQFSVERPDGSNFTLKIRSTKLEDSAMYFCASSGLLTNTEAFFGQGTRLTVV.

This chain uses TRBV7-9 with TRBJ1-5; no clear D gene. The CDR3 extends over 13 amino acids. From germline, CDR1 is SEHNR and CDR2 FQNEAQ (reference sequence). Trimming took off 1 base at V and 5 bases at J, with 6 bases between the two ends. The DNA for the CDR3 is TGTGCCAGCAGCTTAGATTCTGATCAGCCCCAGCATTTT. Amino acids: CASSLDSDQPQHF.

The table lists this clone with a few counts. The chain employs TRBV5-1 and TRBJ2-7; unclear D gene. V was clipped by 0 bases and J by 1 base, with 8 bases between them. This CDR3 spans 14 amino acids. The germline V gene has CDR1 SGHRS and CDR2 YFSETQ. The CDR3 sequence is CASSLGAPSYEQYF. CDR3 in DNA: TGCGCCAGCAGCTTGGGCGCCCCATCCTACGAGCAGTACTTC.

This rearrangement joins TRBV28 to TRBJ2-7; D is possibly TRBD2 (5 bases). This CDR3 has 14 amino acids. In germline, CDR1 is MDHEN, CDR2 SYDVKM. V shed 7 bases and J shed 1 base, with 14 bases lying between them. CDR3 amino acids: CASTILGRSYEQYF. The CDR3 DNA reads TGTGCCAGCACGATACTAGGACGGTCCTACGAGCAGTACTTC.

This sequence joins TRBV7-2 and TRBJ2-1, with D perhaps matching TRBD2 (5 bases). Germline V gene sequence: CDR1 SGHTA, CDR2 FQGNSA. Trimming removed 4 bases at V and 0 bases at J, with 10 bases between. This CDR3 has 15 amino acids. The CDR3 spells CASSSSDFSYNEQFF. As DNA, the CDR3 is TGTGCCAGCAGCTCTTCGGACTTCTCCTACAATGAGCAGTTCTTC.

The rearrangement uses TRBV6-1 and TRBJ1-6, with D perhaps TRBD1 (5 bases). The CDR3 is made up of 16 amino acids. V dropped 4 bases and J dropped 8 bases, with 18 bases sitting between them. CDR1 and CDR2 from the germline V gene are MNHNS and SASEGT. The DNA for the CDR3 is TGTGCCAGCAGTGGTGAGGGACCCCGAAGGCATTCACCCCTCCACTTT. It translates to CASSGEGPRRHSPLHF.

By proportion, this clone is medium-sized. The chain has TRBV28 and TRBJ1-1; maybe TRBD1 (6 bases). V lost 3 bases and J 0 bases, leaving 14 bases between the germline ends. The CDR3 is 16 amino acids. Germline V gene data show CDR1 as MDHEN and CDR2 as SYDVKM. The CDR3: CASSFGGAPMNTEAFF. As DNA, the CDR3 is TGTGCCAGCAGTTTTGGGGGGGCCCCTATGAACACTGAAGCTTTCTTT.